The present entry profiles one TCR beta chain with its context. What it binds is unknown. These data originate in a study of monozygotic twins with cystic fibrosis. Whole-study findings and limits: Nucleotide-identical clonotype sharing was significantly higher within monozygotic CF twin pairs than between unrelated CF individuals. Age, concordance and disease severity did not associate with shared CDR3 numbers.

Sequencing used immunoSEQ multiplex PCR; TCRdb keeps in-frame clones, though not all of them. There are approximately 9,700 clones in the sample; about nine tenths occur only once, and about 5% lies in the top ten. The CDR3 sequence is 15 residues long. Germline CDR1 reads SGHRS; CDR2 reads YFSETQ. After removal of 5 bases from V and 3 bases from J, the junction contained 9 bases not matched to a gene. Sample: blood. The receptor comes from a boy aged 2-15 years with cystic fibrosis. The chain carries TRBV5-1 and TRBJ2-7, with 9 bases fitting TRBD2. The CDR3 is CASSFGSGGIYEQYF. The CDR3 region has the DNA TGCGCCAGCAGTTTCGGTAGCGGGGGTATCTACGAGCAGTACTTC.